The subject of this entry is one T cell receptor (beta chain). The source of the sample is a study of blood T cell repertoires in COVID-19. This CDR3 is built from 14 residues. Germline CDR1 is LNHNV and CDR2 is YYDKDF (reference sequence). Trimming removed 8 bases from V and 4 bases from J; junction bases left unmatched: 9. This table comes from immunoSEQ multiplex PCR, and its TCRdb copy is limited to in-frame clones, with some not included. Of fewer than 200,000 clones listed, 60% to 80% are singletons. V usage is TRBV15 and J usage is TRBJ1-2; TRBD1 matches 8 bases. The sequence was collected from a woman aged 70 to 79 with acute or convalescent COVID-19. The specimen was peripheral blood. The CDR3 loop is CATSTGELGYGYTF. CDR3 nucleotides: TGTGCCACCTCGACAGGGGAATTGGGCTATGGCTACACCTTC. Full variable domain (rest looked up from reference TRBV15 and TRBJ1-2): DAMVIQNPRYQVTQFGKPVTLSCSQTLNHNVMYWYQQKSSQAPKLLFHYYDKDFNNEADTPDNFQSRRPNTSFCFLDIRSPGLGDTAMYLCATSTGELGYGYTFGSGTRLTVV.